These T cell receptor beta chains were read from a single sample in a study of blood T cell repertoires in COVID-19. TCRdb keeps only in-frame clones here, not all; method: immunoSEQ multiplex PCR. The sample records under 250,000 clones, roughly 82% being singletons. The sequenced sample consisted of peripheral blood. The receptors stem from a woman over 75 with COVID-19, enrolled during active disease. CDR3s include the opening cysteine and the closing phenylalanine or tryptophan. D genes are given only for firm matches. A clone size is listed for some rows: how often the clone was seen (once, few, many), or a class if it is expanded.

>TRBJ1-2|TRBV7-2|-|-
TGTGCCAGCAGCTTAGGGGCAGTACCTGTGTATTGGACCTTC
CASSLGAVPVYWTF
>TRBJ1-2|TRBV4-2|-|-
TGTGCCAGCAGCCAAGAGTACAGCCCAAACTATGGCTACACCTTC
CASSQEYSPNYGYTF
>TRBJ1-6|TRBV28|-|TRBD1
TGTGCCAGCAGTTTATGGAAAGGACAGGGAAATTCACCCCTCCACTTT
CASSLWKGQGNSPLHF
>TRBJ2-5|TRBV19|-|TRBD1
TGTGCCAGCCAGGACAGGGGTTTTCAAGAGACCCAGTACTTC
CASQDRGFQETQYF
>TRBJ1-6|TRBV5-6|-|TRBD1
TGTGCCAGCAGCCTAGATGGACAGGCCTCTACTTCACCCCTCCACTTT
CASSLDGQASTSPLHF
>TRBJ1-2|TRBV7-2|-|TRBD1
TGTGCCAGCAGCCCCGGACAGGCCCCTAACTATGGCTACACCTTC
CASSPGQAPNYGYTF
>TRBJ1-3|TRBV9|-|-
TGTGCCAGCAGCGTAGCCCTATCGCTGGGCGGAAACACCATATATTTT
CASSVALSLGGNTIYF
>TRBJ2-1|TRBV28|-|-
TGTGCCAGCAGTAGACAGAGCAATGAGCAGTTCTTC
CASSRQSNEQFF
>TRBJ1-2|TRBV30|-|TRBD1
TGTGCCTGGAGTACACCGGGACAGAGCTACACCTTC
CAWSTPGQSYTF
>TRBJ2-2|TRBV10-3|few|TRBD1
TGTGCCATCCGCCTTGGGACAGGGAACACCGGGGAGCTGTTTTTT
CAIRLGTGNTGELFF
>TRBJ2-7|TRBV3-1/TRBV3-2|-|TRBD2
TGTGCCAGCAGCCAAGTCGGGCGGACTAGCGGGGGCGAGCAGTACTTC
CASSQVGRTSGGEQYF
>TRBJ1-4|TRBV19|-|-
TGTGCCAGTAGGCTCCTATCTAATGAAAAACTGTTTTTT
CASRLLSNEKLFF
>TRBJ1-2|TRBV7-2|few|-
TGTGCCAGCAGCAAAGAGGCAGGGCCTGGCTACACCTTC
CASSKEAGPGYTF
>TRBJ1-1|TRBV6-5|-|-
TGTGCCAGTCGCAGGGACACTGAAGCTTTCTTT
CASRRDTEAFF
>TRBJ2-5|TRBV9|-|TRBD2
TGTGCCAGCAGCCCAGCGACTAGCGGGGGGGGTTACCAAGAGACCCAGTACTTC
CASSPATSGGGYQETQYF
>TRBJ2-4|TRBV6-5|-|-
TGTGCCAGCAGTTACTCGCCGGTAGCCAAAAACATTCAGTACTTC
CASSYSPVAKNIQYF
>TRBJ2-2|TRBV5-1|few|-
TGCGCCAGCAGCTTGGGGCGGGTGAACACCGGGGAGCTGTTTTTT
CASSLGRVNTGELFF
>TRBJ1-3|TRBV5-1|-|TRBD1
TGCGCCAGCAGCTTGGCCGGGGACAGCTCTGGAAACACCATATATTTT
CASSLAGDSSGNTIYF
>TRBJ1-2|TRBV29-1|-|TRBD1
TGCAGCGTGGTGGACAGGGGAGCTAACTATGGCTACACCTTC
CSVVDRGANYGYTF
>TRBJ2-7|TRBV14|-|-
TGTGCCAGCAGCCATATAACAGGCCGGATCGAGCAGTACTTC
CASSHITGRIEQYF
>TRBJ1-1|TRBV14|-|-
TGTGCCAGCAGCCAAGGCGGAAACACTGAAGCTTTCTTT
CASSQGGNTEAFF
>TRBJ1-1|TRBV7-3|-|TRBD1
TGTGCCAGCAGCCTATACAGGGGGCCACCGGTGAACACTGAAGCTTTCTTT
CASSLYRGPPVNTEAFF
>TRBJ1-3|TRBV6-4|-|-
TGTGCCAGCAGTGAGGGGGCGCGAGGAAACACCATATATTTT
CASSEGARGNTIYF
>TRBJ2-3|TRBV5-4|-|TRBD2
TGTGCCAGCAGCTCACAAGACGGGAGGGGTGATACGCAGTATTTT
CASSSQDGRGDTQYF
>TRBJ1-3|TRBV4-3|-|-
TGCGCCAGCAGCCAAGATGGGGGGAGGGGAAACACCATATATTTT
CASSQDGGRGNTIYF
>TRBJ1-5|TRBV2|-|-
TGTGCCAGCAGTCCCGAGAATCAGCCCCAGCATTTT
CASSPENQPQHF
>TRBJ1-2|TRBV28|-|-
TGTGCCAGCAGTGGATTTATTGTGGAGAACTATGGCTACACCTTC
CASSGFIVENYGYTF
>TRBJ1-5|TRBV3-1/TRBV3-2|-|-
TGTGCCAGCAGCGAAGGGACACGTAGCAATCAGCCCCAGCATTTT
CASSEGTRSNQPQHF
>TRBJ2-7|TRBV10-1|-|-
TGCGCCACCCTGAAGGGGGAAAGCTCCTACGAGCAGTACTTC
CATLKGESSYEQYF
>TRBJ1-4|TRBV7-2|-|-
TGTGCCAGCAGCCCCTCAGGACAGCTTAATGAAAAACTGTTTTTT
CASSPSGQLNEKLFF
>TRBJ1-6|TRBV11-2|-|-
TGTGCCAGCAGCTTAGTACAGGGCTATAATTCACCCCTCCACTTT
CASSLVQGYNSPLHF
>TRBJ1-5|TRBV18|-|-
TGTGCCAGCTCACCGACAGCCTCTGAGCCCCAGCATTTT
CASSPTASEPQHF
>TRBJ1-1|TRBV5-1|-|-
TGCGCCAGCAGCTATGACAGGAACACTGAAGCTTTCTTT
CASSYDRNTEAFF
>TRBJ1-5|TRBV27|-|-
TGTGCCAGCAGTTTATCGGGGGGGGCAAATCAGCCCCAGCATTTT
CASSLSGGANQPQHF
>TRBJ2-2|TRBV28|-|TRBD2
TGTGCCAGCAGTCCCGTACTAGCGGGGGGTCTCGGGGAGCTGTTTTTT
CASSPVLAGGLGELFF
>TRBJ2-7|TRBV4-2|-|-
TGTGCCAGCAGCCAAGGCAGGTGGGAGCAGTACTTC
CASSQGRWEQYF
>TRBJ2-5|TRBV14|few|-
TGTGCCAGCAGCCACCTGGAGACCCAGTACTTC
CASSHLETQYF
>TRBJ2-2|TRBV2|once|TRBD2
TGTGCCAGCAGTGAACTAGCGGGCACCGGGGAGCTGTTTTTT
CASSELAGTGELFF
>TRBJ1-3|TRBV6-6|-|-
TGTGCCAGCAGTCAGGTTGCGGGGGAAAACACCATATATTTT
CASSQVAGENTIYF
>TRBJ2-5|TRBV5-4|-|TRBD1
TGTGCCAGCAGCTTGGCCAACAGGGGCGGGGAGACCCAGTACTTC
CASSLANRGGETQYF
>TRBJ1-2|TRBV7-6|once|-
TGTGCCAGCAGCTCTCAGGGTTTTCTTGGCTACACCTTC
CASSSQGFLGYTF
>TRBJ1-2|TRBV10-1|-|TRBD1
TGCGCCAACAGGGGTGGGCCTAGCGGCTACACCTTC
CANRGGPSGYTF
>TRBJ2-1|TRBV7-9|-|TRBD1
TGTGCCAGCAGCTTGGGACAGTCCCCCGTCGATGAGCAGTTCTTC
CASSLGQSPVDEQFF
>TRBJ1-2|TRBV18|-|-
TGTGCCAGCTCACCGAATTTAGAAGAGAACTATGGCTACACCTTC
CASSPNLEENYGYTF
>TRBJ2-1|TRBV11-2|-|-
TGTGCCAGCAGCTTAATCTGGGGCGATGAGCAGTTCTTC
CASSLIWGDEQFF